These 9 T cell receptor delta chains came from one sample sequenced in a study of gamma-delta T cells after stem cell transplantation. TCRdb reran clone calling via CATT on the RT-PCR reads. The table shows some 2,400 delta-chain clones, with roughly 18% occurring only once. The sequenced sample was gamma-delta T cells. These receptors all come from a human donor. It is not recorded whose cells these are; they may come from a transplant donor.

This clone was detected a few times. The J gene is TRDJ1, the V gene TRDV2; 10 bases are a match to TRDD3. The CDR3 runs to 21 residues. Germline assignment: CDR1 GEAIGNYY and CDR2 EKD. Unmatched junction bases numbered 18, after V lost 0 bases and J lost 0 bases. The CDR3 sequence: CACDTGRVYWGIPAYTDKLIF. The CDR3 DNA follows: TGTGCCTGTGACACCGGGAGGGTTTACTGGGGGATCCCCGCCTACACCGATAAACTCATCTTT.

This sequence joins TRDV2 and TRDJ1; 7 nucleotides agree with TRDD3. Trimming cost V 0 bases and J 10 bases; bases outside gene matches: 16. Germline V gene lookup returns CDR1 GEAIGNYY and CDR2 EKD. The CDR3 runs 16 residues. The chain's CDR3 is CACDTVDTGALQGLIF. CDR3 DNA: TGTGCCTGTGACACCGTCGATACTGGGGCTTTGCAGGGACTCATCTTT.

As regards this clone: The same CDR3 is also encoded by other DNA sequences in this sample. The chain recombines TRDV2 with TRDJ1; D remains unclear. CDR1 and CDR2 from the germline V gene are GEAIGNYY and EKD. With 2 bases removed from V and 8 bases from J, the gap between germline ends came to 17 bases. The CDR3 totals 14 residues. CDR3 residues: CACDRRWRRFKLIF. The DNA of the CDR3 is TGTGCCTGTGACAGGCGGTGGAGACGCTTCAAACTCATCTTT.

The table lists this clone with a few counts. A much bigger clone sits one base away, suggesting this may be a read error. The chain couples TRDV2 to TRDJ3; D is perhaps TRDD3 (5 bases). The CDR3 loop spans 19 amino acids. From germline, CDR1 is GEAIGNYY and CDR2 EKD. The CDR3 loop reads CACDTGRAGSSWDTQQMFF. CDR3 DNA: TGTGCCTGTGACACCGGAAGGGCTGGGAGCTCCTGGGACACCCAACAGATGTTTTTC.

A few counts support this clone. A read error likely explains this, since a far larger clone differs by one base. The chain combines TRDV1 with TRDJ1, with 12 bases fitting TRDD3. V trimming: 4 bases; J trimming: 0 bases; junction bases outside the gene matches: 21. Germline loops: CDR1 TSWWSYY, CDR2 QGS. The CDR3 sequence is 22 residues long. The CDR3 reads CALGALLPKQILGDTYTDKLIF. Here the CDR3 DNA reads TGTGCTCTTGGGGCCCTGCTTCCTAAGCAAATACTGGGGGATACCTACACCGATAAACTCATCTTT.

This clone has only a few counts. A read error may be the cause here, since a much bigger clone is one base away. The chain carries TRDV2 and TRDJ1; D is uncertain. The CDR3 contains 19 residues. Germline V gives CDR1 GEAIGNYY, CDR2 EKD. The V end lost 0 bases, the J end lost 7 bases, and 29 bases lay between the germline ends. This CDR3 reads CACDTVPYRGSLGAGKLIF. The CDR3 coding sequence is TGTGCCTGTGACACCGTACCATATCGGGGCTCATTGGGAGCCGGTAAACTCATCTTT.

On this clone: TCRdb's protein, taken from a much larger clone, differs from this DNA's translation at residue 9, likely owing to a read error; the protein displayed comes from the DNA. The chain is built from TRDV2 and TRDJ1; D might be TRDD3 (6 bases). Germline V gene data show CDR1 as GEAIGNYY and CDR2 as EKD. This CDR3 region has 18 residues. V lost 0 bases to trimming and J lost 4 bases, with 23 bases between them. This chain's CDR3 is CACDTPHWEIPSYDKLIF. CDR3 nucleotides: TGTGCCTGTGACACCCCTCACTGGGAGATACCAAGTTACGATAAACTCATCTTT.

This clone was observed a few times. A much larger clone is a single base away; this may be a read error. Different DNA sequences within this sample yield the same CDR3. The gene calls are TRDV2 and TRDJ1; 12 bases match TRDD3. From germline, CDR1 is GEAIGNYY and CDR2 EKD. The CDR3 is 19 amino acids. The J segment lost 2 bases and the V segment lost 3 bases, leaving 15 bases of the junction unmatched. The CDR3 bases are TGTGCCTGTGACTTCTACTGGGGGATACAGGGGCCGAGGACCGATAAACTCATCTTT. It yields the protein CACDFYWGIQGPRTDKLIF.

J is TRDJ1 and V is TRDV2; a possible D gene is TRDD3 (5 bases). This CDR3 contains 18 residues. V lost 0 bases and J lost 0, with 19 bases in between. The V gene's germline CDR1 is GEAIGNYY and CDR2 EKD. The CDR3: CACDTEPPSGFYTDKLIF. In DNA form, the CDR3 reads TGTGCCTGTGACACCGAACCCCCGTCTGGGTTCTACACCGATAAACTCATCTTT.